A few counts support the clone carrying this T cell receptor beta chain. Antigen unknown. The CDR3 totals 12 residues. V was clipped by 4 bases and J by 8 bases, with 11 bases between them. Germline CDR1 SNHLY, CDR2 FYNNEI. This sample is part of a study of T-cell reconstitution after alpha-beta-depleted transplantation in children. Study-wide results and caveats: Several hundred expanded graft clones reportedly supplied alpha-beta T cells about two months after transplant.

This sample's TCRbeta library carried unique molecular identifier barcodes. MiXCR was run by TCRdb on the PCR reads, yielding one entry per CDR3 protein. The table has 800,000 to 1,000,000 distinct CDR3 sequences, about 29% seen once; the top ten hold around 30%. The material sequenced was PBMCs, mostly from graft donor cells, taken 360 days after TCRalphabeta/CD19-depleted stem cell transplant. The source of this sequence is a boy in the first two years of life who had a stem cell transplant for SCID, so the T cells may come from the graft donor. The chain recombines TRBV2 with TRBJ1-1; D unresolved. CDR3 sequence reads: CASSVHRDEAFF. The CDR3 nucleotides read TGTGCCAGCAGTGTTCATCGAGACGAAGCTTTCTTT.